One and the same sample provided the 15 T cell receptor beta chains below, sequenced in a study of blood T cells in healthy people across ages. PCR was performed a second time for about 7 to 12 cycles using a sample-barcoded 5' primer and a J-beta primer mix. TCRdb recomputed calls from the 5' RACE reads with MiXCR, one row per CDR3 protein. This sample has approximately 800,000 distinct CDR3 sequences, with 50% to 65% found just once. The sample taken for sequencing was blood. The receptors were gathered from an elderly man in good health.

This chain links TRBV29-1 with TRBJ2-4, with D tentatively TRBD2 (5 bases). The CDR3 consists of 9 residues. V was pared by 7 bases and J by 10 bases, with 8 bases between. Germline V CDR1 and CDR2: SQVTM, ANQGSEA. The CDR3 sequence: CSDRGIQYF. The CDR3, as DNA: TGCAGCGATCGCGGGATTCAGTACTTC.

The chain carries TRBV20-1 and TRBJ2-4; D unclear. This CDR3 contains 11 residues. V was pared by 6 bases and J by 5 bases, with 8 bases between. Germline assignment: CDR1 DFQATT and CDR2 SNEGSKA (reference sequence). The CDR3 sequence: CSALAQNIQYF. In nucleotides, the CDR3 is TGCAGTGCGCTGGCCCAAAACATTCAGTACTTC.

The chain combines TRBV9 with TRBJ2-3; possibly TRBD1 for D (6 bases). Germline V lookup: CDR1 SGDLS, CDR2 YYNGEE. V shed 4 bases and J shed 2 bases, with 17 bases lying between them. The CDR3 runs to 16 residues. Here the CDR3 reads CASSPRGQIITDTQYF. The CDR3 nucleotides read TGTGCCAGCAGCCCACGTGGACAGATAATCACAGATACGCAGTATTTT.

The gene calls are TRBV20-1 and TRBJ2-7, with D possibly being TRBD1 or TRBD2 (6 bases each). CDR1 DFQATT and CDR2 SNEGSKA come from the germline V gene (reference sequence). This CDR3 region has 16 residues. V was clipped by 3 bases and J by 2 bases, with 20 bases between them. Here the CDR3 DNA reads TGCAGTGCTAGCCTCAGTTGGGGGGCGGTAGCCTACGAGCAGTACTTC. It specifies CSASLSWGAVAYEQYF.

This clonotype has a count of ten or more. The rearrangement uses TRBV3-1 and TRBJ2-1, with TRBD2 matching 9 bases. In germline, CDR1 is LGHDT, CDR2 YNNKEL (reference sequence). The CDR3 runs to 16 residues. V lost 3 bases, J lost 1 base, and 4 bases stayed unmatched. CDR3 loop: CASSQGLAGSYNEQFF. For the CDR3, the DNA is TGTGCCAGCAGCCAGGGACTAGCCGGGTCCTACAATGAGCAGTTCTTC.

A remark on this clonotype: The junction differs from germline at one of its ends, possibly a read error. V gene TRBV9 combines with J gene TRBJ2-7, with TRBD1 matching 7 bases. The end of the DNA is better explained by TRBJ2-5, so the J call may be wrong. This CDR3 is built from 15 residues. Germline CDR1 SGDLS, CDR2 YYNGEE. The CDR3 here is CANSVGITGEETQYF. For the CDR3, the DNA is TGTGCCAACAGCGTTGGGATTACAGGGGAAGAGACCCAGTACTTC.

A few counts support this clonotype. V and J are TRBV3-1 and TRBJ2-4; no definite D call. CDR1 and CDR2 (germline): LGHDT, YNNKEL (reference sequence). This CDR3 has 15 residues. V was clipped by 4 bases and J by 9 bases, with 19 bases between them. CDR3 nucleotide sequence: TGTGCCAGCAGCCGGCTGGCATCTGGGGAACTCATTCAGTACTTC. Translating gives CASSRLASGELIQYF.

The V gene is TRBV3-1, the J gene TRBJ2-5, with D possibly being TRBD2 (7 bases). CDR1 and CDR2 (germline): LGHDT, YNNKEL (reference sequence). V lost 3 bases to trimming and J lost 5 bases, with 16 bases between them. There are 15 residues in the CDR3. CDR3 in amino acids: CASSQWAGAKETQYF. The CDR3 bases are TGTGCCAGCAGCCAGTGGGCGGGGGCGAAGGAGACCCAGTACTTC.

The chain couples TRBV10-2 to TRBJ2-5; the D gene is possibly TRBD2 (6 bases). The DNA end lines up better with TRBJ2-7; the J call may be wrong. Germline CDR1 and CDR2: WSHSY and SAAADI. CDR3 size: 16 residues. The chain's CDR3 is CASSESAGTGSYEQYF. The CDR3 region has the DNA TGCGCCAGCAGTGAGTCCGCCGGGACTGGATCCTACGAGCAGTACTTC.

This clonotype was detected only once. The chain has TRBV10-3 and TRBJ2-1; tentative D call: TRBD2 (6 bases). This CDR3 has 16 amino acids. Trimming took 3 bases from V and 0 from J, leaving 12 bases between them. Germline loops: CDR1 ENHRY, CDR2 SYGVKD. The CDR3 nucleotides are TGTGCCATCAGTGATGACTTCGGGAGCTCCTACAATGAGCAGTTCTTC. Translated, it gives CAISDDFGSSYNEQFF.

Only a few counts were recorded for this clonotype. The chain combines TRBV7-2 with TRBJ2-3; a weak D match, TRBD2 (5 bases). Germline V lookup: CDR1 SGHTA, CDR2 FQGNSA. The CDR3 spans 15 residues. With 7 bases removed from V and 2 bases from J, the gap between germline ends came to 16 bases. The CDR3 sequence: CASTQGLPTTDTQYF. CDR3 nucleotide sequence: TGTGCCAGCACCCAAGGACTTCCTACCACAGATACGCAGTATTTT.

This clonotype was detected only a few times. The J gene is TRBJ1-2, the V gene TRBV9; D possibly corresponds to TRBD1 (5 bases). With 0 bases removed from V and 8 bases from J, the gap between germline ends came to 11 bases. The CDR3 is 13 residues long. In germline, CDR1 is SGDLS, CDR2 YYNGEE. In DNA form, the CDR3 reads TGTGCCAGCAGCGTAGGCTCTAGGGGCGGCTACACCTTC. Translation: CASSVGSRGGYTF.

The chain employs TRBV3-1 and TRBJ2-1; D is perhaps TRBD1 (6 bases). The V gene lost 0 bases and the J gene lost 5 bases, with 14 bases spanning the gap. This CDR3 spans 16 amino acids. Per the germline V gene, CDR1 is LGHDT and CDR2 is YNNKEL (reference sequence). In DNA form, the CDR3 reads TGTGCCAGCAGCCAAGAGGGGGCAGGGGTTGACAATGAGCAGTTCTTC. Its protein is CASSQEGAGVDNEQFF.

This sequence joins TRBV19 and TRBJ2-1; D may be TRBD2 (6 bases). V shed 1 base and J shed 6 bases, with 13 bases lying between them. The CDR3 sequence is 15 residues long. Germline V gene data show CDR1 as LNHDA and CDR2 as SQIVND (reference sequence). The CDR3 DNA sequence: TGTGCCAGTAGTATAGCGGGAGAGTCGGTCAATGAGCAGTTCTTC. Its protein product is CASSIAGESVNEQFF.

The chain carries TRBV6-5 and TRBJ2-7, with D hard to call. The germline CDR1 and CDR2 sequences are MNHEY and SVGAGI. V gave up 4 bases and J gave up 3 bases, with 19 bases separating them. This CDR3 is built from 16 residues. Here the CDR3 DNA reads TGTGCCAGCAGTTCCTCTTCCCGGTGGTTGGGCTACGAGCAGTACTTC. It translates to CASSSSSRWLGYEQYF.